These T cell receptor beta chains were read from a single sample in a study of blood T cell repertoires in COVID-19. Only in-frame clones appear in the TCRdb table, and some are missing; sequencing was by immunoSEQ multiplex PCR. The data contain 150,000 to 160,000 clones, around three quarters of them seen just once; the ten biggest clones take up roughly 1.5%. Material for sequencing was peripheral blood. The source of these receptors is a man at least 80 years old with acute or convalescent COVID-19. Both conserved end residues are part of each CDR3. The order of the fields is V gene, D gene, clone size, J gene, CDR3 protein, CDR3 DNA. A D gene is named only where the DNA matches it firmly. The size entry is marked missing in some rows and otherwise reads once, few, many or a size class.

v_call: TRBV5-4; d_call: .; clone_size: .; j_call: TRBJ2-3; cdr3_aa: CASSLARDTDTQYF; cdr3_nt: TGTGCCAGCAGCTTGGCCAGGGACACAGATACGCAGTATTTT
v_call: TRBV3-1/TRBV3-2; d_call: .; clone_size: few; j_call: TRBJ1-5; cdr3_aa: CASSQGGGRSNQPQHF; cdr3_nt: TGTGCCAGCAGCCAAGGTGGAGGGAGGAGCAATCAGCCCCAGCATTTT
v_call: TRBV7-8; d_call: TRBD2; clone_size: .; j_call: TRBJ2-3; cdr3_aa: CASSAIGGRGTDTQYF; cdr3_nt: TGTGCCAGCAGCGCGATCGGGGGGAGGGGCACAGATACGCAGTATTTT
v_call: TRBV6-5; d_call: .; clone_size: .; j_call: TRBJ1-2; cdr3_aa: CASRPLGGTYGYTF; cdr3_nt: TGTGCCAGCAGGCCCTTGGGGGGTACTTATGGCTACACCTTC
v_call: TRBV7-8; d_call: TRBD1; clone_size: .; j_call: TRBJ2-3; cdr3_aa: CASSLAGRGPDTQYF; cdr3_nt: TGTGCCAGCAGCTTAGCCGGCAGGGGGCCAGATACGCAGTATTTT
v_call: TRBV2; d_call: TRBD1; clone_size: .; j_call: TRBJ2-1; cdr3_aa: CASSPPGQGVYEQFF; cdr3_nt: TGTGCCAGCAGCCCTCCGGGACAGGGTGTCTATGAGCAGTTCTTC
v_call: TRBV5-6; d_call: TRBD2; clone_size: .; j_call: TRBJ2-5; cdr3_aa: CASSPGQGRDYF; cdr3_nt: TGTGCCAGCAGCCCTGGTCAAGGGAGGGACTACTTC
v_call: TRBV5-4; d_call: TRBD1; clone_size: .; j_call: TRBJ2-2; cdr3_aa: CASSFGQANTGELFF; cdr3_nt: TGTGCCAGCAGCTTTGGACAGGCGAACACCGGGGAGCTGTTTTTT
v_call: TRBV4-1; d_call: .; clone_size: .; j_call: TRBJ1-2; cdr3_aa: CASSQDGYRDGGGYTF; cdr3_nt: TGCGCCAGCAGCCAAGATGGATACAGGGATGGCGGCGGCTACACCTTC
v_call: TRBV14; d_call: TRBD1; clone_size: once; j_call: TRBJ1-4; cdr3_aa: CASSQESSGGTGSTNEKLFF; cdr3_nt: TGTGCCAGCAGCCAAGAGAGCTCGGGTGGGACAGGATCAACTAATGAAAAACTGTTTTTT
v_call: TRBV19; d_call: .; clone_size: once; j_call: TRBJ1-3; cdr3_aa: CASRAGNSGNTIYF; cdr3_nt: TGTGCCAGTAGGGCCGGGAACTCTGGAAACACCATATATTTT